Below, 24 T cell receptor beta chains from the same sample are listed, as sequenced in a study of vaccination effects on CD4 cells after COVID-19 (dated by TCRdb to between 2021 and 2024). No antigen has been identified for these receptors. The receptor library was made with the immunoSEQ multiplex PCR assay. TCRdb provides this immuneACCESS table in a form limited to in-frame rearrangements. Some clones are lacking; in checked studies, under half of them reflect an unresolved V gene, and why the rest are absent is not known. For this sample there are around 30,000 clones; roughly 81% appear just once. The ten largest clones capture more than 14% of the sample. The ViraFEST assay stimulated PBMC with viral peptide pools and then used TCR sequencing to identify antigen-specific CD4+ T cell clonotypes by expansion. After 10 days of culture, CD4+ T cells were isolated with the EasySep CD4+ T cell isolation kit. Each participant received two doses of an mRNA SARS-CoV-2 vaccine, either BNT162b2 or mRNA-1273.

The specimen was CD4+ T cells from PBMCs cultured with HCoV-229E spike peptides, collected after COVID-19 vaccination. The cell subset or site label for this specimen denotes: HCoV-229E spike overlapping peptide pool stimulation. The receptors stem from a human donor who received a COVID-19 vaccine.

The CDR3 reads CASSETPGQNYGYTF. The CDR3 nucleotides read TGTGCCAGCAGTGAAACCCCGGGACAGAACTATGGCTACACCTTC. The genes are TRBV6-1 and TRBJ1-2; 7 bases fit TRBD1. This CDR3 has 15 residues. Germline CDR1 MNHNS, CDR2 SASEGT. V lost 2 bases, J lost 2 bases, and 5 bases stayed unmatched.

V usage is TRBV5-1 and J usage is TRBJ1-1, with no clear D. Germline V gene lookup returns CDR1 SGHRS and CDR2 YFSETQ. This CDR3 has 13 residues. Trimming pared 2 bases from V and 2 bases from J, leaving 7 bases between. The CDR3 nucleotides read TGCGCCAGCAGCTTCGCAGATAACACTGAAGCTTTCTTT. It specifies CASSFADNTEAFF.

This chain links TRBV11-3 with TRBJ2-7; possible D gene TRBD1, 7 bases. The V and J ends lost 4 bases and 6 bases respectively, with 16 bases between them. The V gene's germline CDR1 is SGHNT and CDR2 YENEEA. The CDR3 sequence is 14 residues long. In DNA, the CDR3 is TGTGCCAGCAGCTCGCAGGGGGGTGACGGCGAGCAGTACTTC. Translation: CASSSQGGDGEQYF.

This rearrangement joins TRBV7-9 to TRBJ1-5, with D maybe TRBD1 (5 bases). Trimming took 4 bases from V and 6 from J, leaving 10 bases between them. Germline assignment: CDR1 SEHNR and CDR2 FQNEAQ (reference sequence). There are 13 residues in the CDR3. DNA of the CDR3: TGTGCCAGCAGCTGGGGGGTTGGTCAGCCCCAGCATTTT. It specifies CASSWGVGQPQHF.

The V and J genes are TRBV29-1 and TRBJ2-7; D unresolved. The CDR3 length is 16 residues. The germline gives CDR1 SQVTM, CDR2 ANQGSEA. V was pared by 5 bases and J by 0 bases, with 20 bases between. The CDR3 DNA follows: TGCAGCGTTTCTAAACGAACTGGCAGTATCTCCTACGAGCAGTACTTC. Residues: CSVSKRTGSISYEQYF.

J is TRBJ1-4 and V is TRBV9; D possibly corresponds to TRBD1 (6 bases). Looked up from germline, CDR1 is SGDLS and CDR2 is YYNGEE. CDR3 length equals 16 residues. Trimming left V 5 bases short and J 8 bases short, with 22 bases between. The CDR3 region is CASSDKKGGEREKLFF. DNA of the CDR3: TGTGCCAGCAGTGATAAGAAGGGGGGTGAACGAGAAAAACTGTTTTTT.

The chain is built from TRBV4-1 and TRBJ2-1; 12 nucleotides align to TRBD2. V trimming: 2 bases; J trimming: 1 base; junction bases outside the gene matches: 3. The CDR3 is 17 amino acids. Germline V gene lookup returns CDR1 MGHRA and CDR2 YSYEKL. The chain's CDR3 is CASSQQTSGGSYNEQFF. The DNA for the CDR3 is TGCGCCAGCAGCCAACAGACTAGCGGGGGTTCCTACAATGAGCAGTTCTTC.

This sequence joins TRBV3-1 (or the pseudogene TRBV3-2) and TRBJ1-6; 8 positions agree with TRBD1. The CDR3 is 18 residues long. Per germline, CDR1 LGHDT and CDR2 YNNKEL (reference sequence). Germline trimming cut 1 base from V and 6 bases from J; bases unmatched to any gene: 11. In nucleotides, the CDR3 is TGTGCCAGCAGCCAAGGAGGAGGGGGGACAGGTATTAATTCACCCCTCCACTTT. Translated: CASSQGGGGTGINSPLHF.

This clone showed up just a few times. The rearrangement uses TRBV10-3 and TRBJ2-2; D may correspond to TRBD1 or TRBD2 (6 bases each). Germline V gives CDR1 ENHRY, CDR2 SYGVKD. Trimming stripped 5 bases from V and 4 bases from J, with 11 bases between. This CDR3 has 14 amino acids. This CDR3 reads CAISFGGSTGELFF. CDR3 DNA sequence: TGTGCCATCAGTTTCGGGGGCAGCACCGGGGAGCTGTTTTTT.

The chain uses TRBV5-1 and TRBJ2-3, with D unresolved. Germline loops: CDR1 SGHRS, CDR2 YFSETQ. This CDR3 is 15 amino acids long. Trimming pared 4 bases from V and 0 bases from J, leaving 12 bases between. The CDR3: CASSRDGSSTDTQYF. CDR3 sequence (DNA): TGCGCCAGCAGCCGTGACGGTTCTAGCACAGATACGCAGTATTTT.

The chain recombines TRBV7-2 with TRBJ2-1; D is possibly TRBD1 or TRBD2 (6 bases each). Germline CDR1 reads SGHTA; CDR2 reads FQGNSA. The CDR3 totals 14 residues. The V end lost 3 bases, the J end lost 5 bases, and 11 bases lay between the germline ends. CDR3 nucleotide sequence: TGTGCCAGCAGCTTTCAGGGGAGGCACAATGAGCAGTTCTTC. Residues: CASSFQGRHNEQFF.

The genes are TRBV10-1 and TRBJ2-2; TRBD1 aligns across 8 bases. J lost 7 bases, V lost 8 bases, and 6 bases had no gene match. Per germline, CDR1 WNHNN and CDR2 SYGVQD (reference sequence). The CDR3 runs to 13 residues. This chain's CDR3 is CASGIDRGGELFF. The CDR3 DNA reads TGCGCCAGCGGAATAGACAGGGGCGGGGAGCTGTTTTTT.

This clone was seen only a few times. In the same sample, other DNA sequences code for this CDR3. The chain recombines TRBV20-1 with TRBJ1-2; D remains ambiguous. Germline-derived CDR1 and CDR2 are DFQATT and SNEGSKA (reference sequence). V was trimmed by 1 base and J by 8 bases, leaving 8 bases between them. The length of the CDR3 is 11 residues. CDR3 nucleotide sequence: TGCAGTGCTAGAGCGGGGTACGGCTACACCTTC. This gives the protein CSARAGYGYTF.

The chain carries TRBV19 and TRBJ1-2, with D hard to call. This CDR3 is built from 13 residues. Trimming took off 9 bases at V and 1 base at J, with 12 bases between the two ends. Germline CDR1 reads LNHDA; CDR2 reads SQIVND (reference sequence). The DNA of the CDR3 is TGTGCCAGCACTAGGGAACGTAACTATGGCTACACCTTC. It codes for CASTRERNYGYTF.

The V gene is TRBV5-1, the J gene TRBJ2-5; D uncertain. Trimming shortened V by 1 base and J by 2 bases, and 12 bases separated the two germline ends. The CDR3 runs to 15 residues. The germline V gene encodes CDR1 SGHRS and CDR2 YFSETQ. The chain's CDR3 is CASSLSRPVQETQYF. CDR3 DNA: TGCGCCAGCAGCTTGAGCCGGCCGGTACAAGAGACCCAGTACTTC.

The chain is built from TRBV29-1 and TRBJ1-3, with TRBD1 identical over 7 bases. CDR1 is SQVTM and CDR2 is ANQGSEA in the germline V gene. This CDR3 contains 13 residues. J was trimmed by 5 bases and V by 6 bases; bases with no gene match: 7. CDR3 nucleotides: TGCAGCGTACTAGAGGGGGCCAGAAACACCATATATTTT. This codes for CSVLEGARNTIYF.

V and J are TRBV12-3 or TRBV12-4 and TRBJ1-5; D not certain. V lost 6 bases to trimming and J lost 5 bases, with 11 bases between them. The CDR3 is 13 residues long. The CDR3 DNA follows: TGTGCCAGCAGGTTATACCAGGATCAGCCCCAGCATTTT. It translates to CASRLYQDQPQHF.

The chain carries TRBV21-1 and TRBJ2-7; the table calls TRBD2, which could not be checked here. TRBV21-1 corresponds to a pseudogene. CDR3 length equals 15 residues. CDR3 residues: CASRVGLVSSYEQYF. For the CDR3, the DNA is TGTGCCAGCAGGGTTGGCCTAGTAAGCTCCTACGAGCAGTACTTC.

The chain combines TRBV10-3 with TRBJ2-5; 7 bases are shared with TRBD2. The germline gives CDR1 ENHRY, CDR2 SYGVKD. The CDR3 runs to 14 residues. The junction had 5 bases not matched to a gene; V was cut back by 6 bases and J by 1 base. The chain's CDR3 is CAIRPSSGQETQYF. CDR3 coding DNA: TGTGCCATCAGACCGTCTAGCGGCCAAGAGACCCAGTACTTC.

The chain is built from TRBV19 and TRBJ2-7, with 9 bases identical to TRBD2. The CDR3 is 17 amino acids. Looked up from germline, CDR1 is LNHDA and CDR2 is SQIVND (reference sequence). Losses at the gene ends were 1 base for V and 0 bases for J; bases not matched to a gene: 7. CDR3 sequence (DNA): TGTGCCAGTAGTATAGCCCCGTCTAGCGGGATCTCCTACGAGCAGTACTTC. Its protein product is CASSIAPSSGISYEQYF.

The chain has TRBV25-1 and TRBJ2-1; TRBD2 aligns across 14 bases. V trimming: 8 bases; J trimming: 6 bases; junction bases outside the gene matches: 0. The CDR3 spans 13 residues. Germline V gene lookup returns CDR1 MGHDK and CDR2 SYGVNS. The CDR3 reads CASGLAGGNEQFF. CDR3 coding DNA: TGTGCCAGCGGACTAGCGGGAGGCAATGAGCAGTTCTTC.

This clone was picked up one time. The V call is TRBV19, the J call TRBJ2-7; D gene unclear. Trimming removed 2 bases from V and 2 bases from J, with 16 bases in between. The CDR3 has 16 residues. Germline V gene lookup returns CDR1 LNHDA and CDR2 SQIVND (reference sequence). For the CDR3, the DNA is TGTGCCAGTAGTATATTTGGGGTGGCACAGCCCTACGAGCAGTACTTC. Its protein product is CASSIFGVAQPYEQYF.

This chain links TRBV5-5 with TRBJ1-6, with no clear D. Per the germline V gene, CDR1 is SGHKS and CDR2 is YYEKEE (reference sequence). CDR3 size: 15 residues. The V and J ends lost 1 base and 6 bases respectively, with 11 bases between them. CDR3 sequence reads: CASSLPVYSNSPLHF. In DNA, the CDR3 is TGTGCCAGCAGCTTGCCAGTATACAGTAATTCACCCCTCCACTTT.

The gene calls are TRBV4-1 and TRBJ2-1; 8 nucleotides agree with TRBD2. J lost 6 bases, V lost 2 bases, and 6 bases had no gene match. CDR3 length equals 15 residues. Germline V gene data show CDR1 as MGHRA and CDR2 as YSYEKL. In DNA form, the CDR3 reads TGCGCCAGCAGCCAACTCGGACTAGCCGCCAATGAGCAGTTCTTC. This gives the protein CASSQLGLAANEQFF.